The 27 T cell receptor beta chains given below trace back to one sample, sequenced in a study of T-cell memory formation after mild COVID-19. One entry per CDR3 protein results from TCRdb running MiXCR on the 5' RACE reads. Of about 440,000 distinct CDR3 sequences in the sample, over 15% are singletons; the top ten hold 7.5% to 10%. Sequenced: PBMCs or a T cell subset sorted from them (not recorded which). The receptors originated from an adult woman who had mild COVID-19 (a few samples of this study predate the infection). Cell type and time point are not known.

The chain carries TRBV6-2 or TRBV6-3 and TRBJ1-6, with no clear D. The germline gives CDR1 MNHEY, CDR2 SVGEGT. Trimming took 6 bases from V and 7 from J, leaving 19 bases between them. This CDR3 comprises 16 residues. CDR3 bases: TGTGCCAGCAGGAGCGGCCCCCCACGGCCAAATTCACCCCTCCACTTT. Its protein is CASRSGPPRPNSPLHF.

The chain uses TRBV3-1 and TRBJ2-2; D not certain. V was shortened by 5 bases and J by 7 bases, with 17 bases between the two germline ends. The CDR3 is 15 amino acids. The germline CDR1 and CDR2 sequences are LGHDT and YNNKEL (reference sequence). CDR3 loop: CASSAALEVGGELFF. The CDR3 region has the DNA TGTGCCAGCAGCGCCGCACTTGAGGTCGGCGGGGAGCTGTTTTTT.

The gene calls are TRBV7-8 and TRBJ2-7; a possible D gene is TRBD1 (5 bases). Germline V gene lookup returns CDR1 SGHVS and CDR2 FQNEAQ. This CDR3 has 15 residues. Trimming removed 1 base from V and 6 bases from J, with 16 bases in between. CDR3 in amino acids: CASSLESYGASEQYF. The CDR3 nucleotides are TGTGCCAGCAGCTTAGAAAGCTATGGGGCCTCCGAGCAGTACTTC.

This rearrangement joins TRBV19 to TRBJ2-7, with D maybe TRBD1 (6 bases). The CDR3 covers 15 residues. The ends were cut back, 3 bases at V and 1 base at J, with 13 bases in the middle. The germline V gene encodes CDR1 LNHDA and CDR2 SQIVND (reference sequence). The CDR3 spells CASSITGSSSYEQYF. For the CDR3, the DNA is TGTGCCAGTAGTATCACAGGGTCCTCATCCTACGAGCAGTACTTC.

This clonotype has only one observation. The rearrangement uses TRBV27 and TRBJ2-7, with TRBD1 identical over 7 bases. Per germline, CDR1 MNHEY and CDR2 SMNVEV (reference sequence). The CDR3 has 14 residues. The junction had 7 bases not matched to a gene; V was cut back by 5 bases and J by 3 bases. DNA of the CDR3: TGTGCCAGCAGTCTCGCCGGGACAGACTACGAGCAGTACTTC. Translation: CASSLAGTDYEQYF.

In this sample, this clonotype turned up a few times. The rearrangement uses TRBV6-5 and TRBJ2-1; no clear D. Germline V gene lookup returns CDR1 MNHEY and CDR2 SVGAGI. This CDR3 is 11 amino acids long. Trimming removed 1 base at V and 7 bases at J, with 2 bases between. DNA of the CDR3: TGTGCCAGCAGTTACTTGAATGAGCAGTTCTTC. Amino acid sequence: CASSYLNEQFF.

The chain joins TRBV12-3 or TRBV12-4 to TRBJ2-3; 7 bases map to TRBD2. Losses at the gene ends were 1 base for V and 1 base for J; bases not matched to a gene: 2. This CDR3 comprises 15 residues. CDR3 protein: CASSLGDYRTDTQYF. The CDR3 DNA reads TGTGCCAGCAGTTTAGGGGACTATCGCACAGATACGCAGTATTTT.

This clonotype was observed a handful of times. The chain links TRBV6-2 or TRBV6-3 to TRBJ2-2; D might be TRBD1 (6 bases). The CDR3 has 17 amino acids. CDR1 and CDR2 from the germline V gene are MNHEY and SVGEGT. Trimming took 10 bases from V and 8 from J, leaving 29 bases between them. CDR3 coding DNA: TGTGCCACCCAAACCGACCTCGGGACAACTCTGAGAGGGGAGCTGTTTTTT. It specifies CATQTDLGTTLRGELFF.

This clonotype was observed a handful of times. CDR3 nucleotides: TGTGCCAGCACTCCGGGGCCTGAAGCTTTCTTT. Residues: CASTPGPEAFF. The V and J genes are TRBV21-1 and TRBJ1-1; TRBD1, the table's D call, was not compared with the DNA. TRBV21-1 is deemed a pseudogene. CDR3 length equals 11 residues.

The chain has TRBV15 and TRBJ2-3; TRBD1 aligns across 7 bases. Unmatched junction bases numbered 7, after V lost 4 bases and J lost 0 bases. Per germline, CDR1 LNHNV and CDR2 YYDKDF (reference sequence). This CDR3 comprises 16 residues. The CDR3 DNA reads as TGTGCCACCAGCAAGGGGGCCGCTCTGAGCACAGATACGCAGTATTTT. Protein: CATSKGAALSTDTQYF.

Ten or more counts support this clonotype. The chain has TRBV20-1 and TRBJ1-1, with 11 bases fitting TRBD1. This CDR3 region has 15 residues. Germline CDR1 and CDR2: DFQATT and SNEGSKA (reference sequence). After removal of 6 bases from V and 8 bases from J, the junction contained 14 bases not matched to a gene. CDR3 region: CSARIRDRGLREAFF. The DNA for the CDR3 is TGCAGTGCGCGAATCCGGGACAGGGGGTTAAGAGAAGCTTTCTTT.

In its sample, this clonotype was seen a few times. The chain links TRBV5-5 to TRBJ2-7, with TRBD2 matching 13 bases. CDR3 length: 14 amino acids. CDR1 is SGHKS and CDR2 is YYEKEE in the germline V gene (reference sequence). V lost 4 bases to trimming and J lost 6 bases; unmatched junction nucleotides: 4. CDR3 DNA: TGTGCCAGCAGCCAAGGACTAGCGGGGGCCGAGCAGTACTTC. This translates into CASSQGLAGAEQYF.

The V gene is TRBV5-4, the J gene TRBJ1-2; D is perhaps TRBD1 (6 bases). Trimming left V 0 bases short and J 5 bases short, with 11 bases between. CDR1 and CDR2 (germline): SGHNT, YYREEE (reference sequence). This CDR3 contains 14 residues. The CDR3 region is CASSLAGAGYGYTF. Written as DNA, the CDR3 is TGTGCCAGCAGCTTGGCAGGGGCGGGATATGGCTACACCTTC.

For the CDR3, the DNA is TGTGCCATCAGTGAGAGCCAGACGAACACTGAAGCTTTCTTT. Translated, it gives CAISESQTNTEAFF. The chain links TRBV10-3 to TRBJ1-1, with unresolved D. Trimming shortened V by 2 bases and J by 1 base, and 8 bases separated the two germline ends. This CDR3 is built from 14 residues. Germline V lookup: CDR1 ENHRY, CDR2 SYGVKD.

This clonotype was recorded a few times. The genes are TRBV6-5 and TRBJ2-4, with D possibly being TRBD2 (5 bases). Trimming cost V 0 bases and J 2 bases, with 17 bases left between them. Germline-derived CDR1 and CDR2 are MNHEY and SVGAGI. This CDR3 region has 18 residues. The CDR3 here is CASSYSGPYEGTKNIQYF. As DNA, the CDR3 is TGTGCCAGCAGTTACTCTGGTCCGTACGAGGGAACCAAAAACATTCAGTACTTC.

The chain joins TRBV15 to TRBJ1-5, with D perhaps matching TRBD1 (6 bases). Trimming removed 4 bases at V and 5 bases at J, with 24 bases between. This CDR3 comprises 18 residues. In germline, CDR1 is LNHNV, CDR2 YYDKDF (reference sequence). DNA of the CDR3: TGTGCCACCAGCATCAAAGTCCTCAGGGGCCCCCATGATCAGCCCCAGCATTTT. As protein: CATSIKVLRGPHDQPQHF.

The rearrangement links TRBV6-5 to TRBJ2-3, with TRBD2 matching 10 bases. V trimming: 2 bases; J trimming: 6 bases; junction bases outside the gene matches: 8. The CDR3 spans 16 residues. Germline V gene lookup returns CDR1 MNHEY and CDR2 SVGAGI. The CDR3 nucleotides read TGTGCCAGCAGTTACGGGTCTAGCGGGAGAGGTGATACGCAGTATTTT. This codes for CASSYGSSGRGDTQYF.

This clonotype was counted between two and nine times. The V gene is TRBV7-8, the J gene TRBJ2-3, with D perhaps matching TRBD1 (6 bases). The CDR3 has 15 residues. Germline CDR1 is SGHVS and CDR2 is FQNEAQ. Trimming shortened V by 3 bases and J by 5 bases, and 15 bases separated the two germline ends. The CDR3 nucleotides read TGTGCCAGCAGCTTGTGGCAGGGGTGGGTAGATACGCAGTATTTT. Residues: CASSLWQGWVDTQYF.

This clonotype was seen only a few times. This chain links TRBV24-1 with TRBJ1-1; D is ambiguous. V lost 3 bases and J 4 bases, leaving 11 bases between the germline ends. This CDR3 comprises 14 residues. Germline values: CDR1 KGHDR, CDR2 SFDVKD. CDR3 loop: CATSDGSLGTEAFF. The CDR3 coding sequence is TGTGCCACCAGTGATGGTAGTTTGGGCACTGAAGCTTTCTTT.

The chain is built from TRBV5-1 and TRBJ2-1; D is undetermined. Trimming took off 5 bases at V and 0 bases at J, with 12 bases between the two ends. Germline assignment: CDR1 SGHRS and CDR2 YFSETQ. The CDR3 contains 15 residues. CDR3 nucleotide sequence: TGCGCCAGCAGGTCCCTGGGGTCCTCCTACAATGAGCAGTTCTTC. Amino acid sequence: CASRSLGSSYNEQFF.

The CDR3 sequence is CASRDNLVMNTEAFF. Written as DNA, the CDR3 is TGTGCCAGCAGGGACAATCTCGTCATGAACACTGAAGCTTTCTTT. The chain recombines TRBV7-8 with TRBJ1-1, with D possibly being TRBD1 (5 bases). V lost 6 bases and J lost 0, with 14 bases in between. The length of the CDR3 is 15 residues. Germline V gives CDR1 SGHVS, CDR2 FQNEAQ.

The rearrangement joins TRBV12-3 or TRBV12-4 to TRBJ1-1; D unresolved. This CDR3 spans 12 amino acids. V lost 6 bases and J 6 bases, leaving 11 bases between the germline ends. The CDR3: CASSMMRPEAFF. CDR3 sequence (DNA): TGTGCCAGCAGCATGATGAGGCCTGAAGCTTTCTTT.

The chain couples TRBV5-6 to TRBJ2-1; no reliable D call. Germline CDR1 SGHDT, CDR2 YYEEEE. This CDR3 spans 12 amino acids. The germline V and J ends were trimmed by 0 bases and 10 bases, with 8 bases remaining between them. The CDR3 region is CASSLARREQFF. Written as DNA, the CDR3 is TGTGCCAGCAGCTTGGCCCGGCGGGAGCAGTTCTTC. The variable domain in full, with the rest retrieved from reference TRBV5-6 and TRBJ2-1, is DAGVTQSPTHLIKTRGQQVTLRCSPKSGHDTVSWYQQALGQGPQFIFQYYEEEERQRGNFPDRFSGHQFPNYSSELNVNALLLGDSALYLCASSLARREQFFGPGTRLTVL.

This clonotype occurred a few times. DNA of the CDR3: TGTGCCAGCAGCTCGACAGGGAATCCTCGGATCATTCAGTACTTC. Translating it yields CASSSTGNPRIIQYF. The V and J genes are TRBV7-2 and TRBJ2-4; 7 bases are shared with TRBD1. CDR3 size: 15 residues. Germline CDR1 SGHTA, CDR2 FQGNSA. V gave up 4 bases and J gave up 9 bases; unmatched junction bases: 12.

The gene calls are TRBV4-2 and TRBJ1-1; D uncertain. There are 15 residues in the CDR3. Germline-derived CDR1 and CDR2 are LGHNA and YNFKEQ. V was shortened by 0 bases and J by 3 bases, with 11 bases between the two germline ends. The CDR3 reads CASSQDASWDTEAFF. The CDR3 DNA follows: TGTGCCAGCAGCCAAGATGCATCCTGGGACACTGAAGCTTTCTTT.

There are a few counts of this clonotype. The chain couples TRBV20-1 to TRBJ2-1, with 14 bases aligning to TRBD2. Germline lookup yields CDR1 DFQATT and CDR2 SNEGSKA (reference sequence). The V segment lost 4 bases and the J segment 9 bases; nucleotides outside the gene matches: 5. This CDR3 region has 14 residues. The CDR3 DNA follows: TGCAGTGCTACGACTAGCGGGAGGGCCTCTGAGCAGTTCTTC. Amino acid sequence: CSATTSGRASEQFF.

V gene TRBV7-9 combines with J gene TRBJ1-3; D ambiguous. The CDR3 is 14 residues long. Trimming left V 2 bases short and J 3 bases short, with 8 bases between. Germline CDR1 SEHNR, CDR2 FQNEAQ (reference sequence). Here the CDR3 DNA reads TGTGCCAGCAGCTTATTCGGGGATGGAAACACCATATATTTT. Translating it yields CASSLFGDGNTIYF.